Sequencing of this TCR beta chain was carried out in a study of blood T cells in healthy people across ages. Overall study: Through template switching, about one barcoded beta molecule was captured per two T cells, as measured in model experiments.

Together with a sample-barcoded 5' primer, a J-beta primer mix was included in a second PCR lasting roughly 6 to 12 cycles. Sequencing yielded, for each sample, at least 3 million paired-end reads carrying CDR3. In TCRdb, the 5' RACE reads were re-called with MiXCR into one record per CDR3 protein. The top ten clones hold around an eighth of a sample with about 670,000 distinct CDR3 sequences, over 40% of them seen once. This clonotype appeared a few times. Germline loops: CDR1 MDHEN, CDR2 SYDVKM. The CDR3 has 13 residues. The V gene end was trimmed by 3 bases and the J gene end by 8 bases; junction bases not matched to a gene: 3.

This chain links TRBV28 with TRBJ2-1; 8 bases agree with TRBD2. The specimen sequenced was blood. The sequence came from a woman older than 75 in good health. CDR3 loop: CASSFGGRYEQFF. The CDR3 nucleotides read TGTGCCAGCAGTTTTGGCGGGAGGTATGAGCAGTTCTTC.